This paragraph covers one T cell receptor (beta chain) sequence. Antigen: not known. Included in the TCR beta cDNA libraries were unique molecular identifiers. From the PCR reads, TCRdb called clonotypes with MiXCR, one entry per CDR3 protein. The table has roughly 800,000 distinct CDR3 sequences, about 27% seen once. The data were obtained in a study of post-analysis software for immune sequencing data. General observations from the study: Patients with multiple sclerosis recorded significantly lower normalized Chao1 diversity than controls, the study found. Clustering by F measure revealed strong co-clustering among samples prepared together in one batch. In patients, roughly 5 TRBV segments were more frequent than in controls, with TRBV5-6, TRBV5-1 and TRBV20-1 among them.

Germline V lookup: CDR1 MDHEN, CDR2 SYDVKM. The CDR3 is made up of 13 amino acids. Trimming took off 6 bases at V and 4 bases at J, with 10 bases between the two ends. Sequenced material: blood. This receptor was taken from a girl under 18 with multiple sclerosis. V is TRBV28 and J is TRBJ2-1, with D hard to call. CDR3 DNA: TGTGCCAGCAGCCTCCTATATTACAATGAGCAGTTCTTC. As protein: CASSLLYYNEQFF.